One sample yielded the 12 T cell receptor beta chains listed below, sequenced in a study of shared clonotypes between healthy human individuals. Produced via immunoSEQ multiplex PCR; TCRdb's table is partial and in-frame only. The sample consists of under 2,500,000 clones, 90% to 97% of them appearing once. The sequenced sample consisted of naive CD4+ T cells sorted from blood. Subset in this sample: CD45RA+ positively selected. The receptors here all came from a man aged 18 to 30 in good health.

The chain links TRBV5-1 to TRBJ1-4; maybe TRBD1 (5 bases). Germline-derived CDR1 and CDR2 are SGHRS and YFSETQ. The V and J ends lost 3 bases and 8 bases respectively, with 11 bases between them. This CDR3 has 13 amino acids. CDR3 loop: CASSWQGGEKLFF. CDR3 sequence (DNA): TGCGCCAGCAGCTGGCAGGGAGGGGAAAAACTGTTTTTT.

The chain carries TRBV27 and TRBJ2-7, with D hard to call. The CDR3 sequence is 14 residues long. V gave up 0 bases and J gave up 5 bases, with 11 bases separating them. In germline, CDR1 is MNHEY, CDR2 SMNVEV (reference sequence). The CDR3 DNA sequence: TGTGCCAGCAGTTTATCAGGGATGGACCACGAGCAGTACTTC. Its translation is CASSLSGMDHEQYF.

The chain carries TRBV6-1 and TRBJ1-1, with 9 bases fitting TRBD1. The germline V gene has CDR1 MNHNS and CDR2 SASEGT. The CDR3 is 15 residues long. J gave up 4 bases and V 5 bases, and 8 bases lay outside the gene matches. The CDR3 sequence is CASSNSGQGITEAFF. DNA of the CDR3: TGTGCCAGCAGTAATAGCGGACAGGGGATCACTGAAGCTTTCTTT.

The chain uses TRBV19 and TRBJ2-7; 7 nucleotides agree with TRBD1. Per the germline V gene, CDR1 is LNHDA and CDR2 is SQIVND (reference sequence). The CDR3 runs 15 residues. The ends lost 5 bases at V and 0 bases at J; junction bases unmatched: 7. The CDR3 DNA sequence: TGTGCCAGTAGTGTGAAGGGGACAGTCTCCTACGAGCAGTACTTC. Encoded protein: CASSVKGTVSYEQYF.

This sequence joins TRBV5-4 and TRBJ1-1, with D possibly matching TRBD1 (5 bases). The CDR3 length is 14 residues. V dropped 0 bases and J dropped 7 bases, with 13 bases sitting between them. From germline, CDR1 is SGHNT and CDR2 YYREEE (reference sequence). The CDR3 loop reads CASSLAGGTLEAFF. The CDR3 nucleotides are TGTGCCAGCAGCTTGGCAGGTGGGACCCTTGAAGCTTTCTTT.

The chain joins TRBV4-3 to TRBJ2-7; 11 nucleotides match TRBD2. The trim removed 1 base at V and 7 bases at J, leaving 9 bases unmatched. This CDR3 spans 16 amino acids. CDR1 and CDR2 from the germline V gene are LGHNA and YSLEER. The CDR3 sequence is CASSQASGRTGGEQYF. The CDR3 DNA is TGCGCCAGCAGCCAAGCTAGCGGGAGGACTGGTGGGGAGCAGTACTTC.

The rearrangement joins TRBV5-4 to TRBJ2-7, with 10 bases that match TRBD2. The CDR3 has 15 amino acids. Trimming removed 0 bases from V and 3 bases from J; junction bases left unmatched: 3. CDR1 is SGHNT and CDR2 is YYREEE in the germline V gene (reference sequence). This CDR3 reads CASSLVSSGSYEQYF. In DNA, the CDR3 is TGTGCCAGCAGCTTGGTTTCTAGCGGGAGCTACGAGCAGTACTTC.

V gene TRBV7-3 combines with J gene TRBJ2-1, with 8 bases identical to TRBD2. V shed 7 bases and J 5 bases; nucleotides not matched to a gene: 7. CDR1 and CDR2 from the germline V gene are SGHTA and FQGTGA. The CDR3 has 14 amino acids. CDR3 protein: CASTPGLGNNEQFF. The CDR3 DNA follows: TGTGCCAGCACTCCGGGACTAGGTAACAATGAGCAGTTCTTC.

The rearrangement links TRBV20-1 to TRBJ2-7; D call uncertain. The V end was cut by 5 bases, the J end by 1 base, with 6 bases between. In germline, CDR1 is DFQATT, CDR2 SNEGSKA (reference sequence). The CDR3 is 11 residues long. As DNA, the CDR3 is TGCAGTGCTCTTAAGTCCTACGAGCAGTACTTC. Its protein product is CSALKSYEQYF.

V is TRBV4-2 and J is TRBJ2-1; 7 bases map to TRBD2. CDR1 and CDR2 (germline): LGHNA, YNFKEQ. The CDR3 is 15 amino acids. V was clipped by 4 bases and J by 9 bases; unmatched bases: 12. CDR3 sequence reads: CASSPYPTSISEQFF. CDR3 sequence (DNA): TGTGCCAGCAGCCCGTACCCGACTAGCATCAGTGAGCAGTTCTTC.

The chain joins TRBV28 to TRBJ1-2; weak D call: TRBD1 (5 bases). Trimming took 7 bases from V and 5 from J, leaving 20 bases between them. Germline V gene lookup returns CDR1 MDHEN and CDR2 SYDVKM. The CDR3 length is 15 residues. DNA of the CDR3: TGTGCCAGCATTAAATCCGGGACGGGGATTTATGGCTACACCTTC. Translated, it gives CASIKSGTGIYGYTF.

V is TRBV4-1 and J is TRBJ2-3; possibly TRBD2 for D (5 bases). This CDR3 contains 14 residues. V gave up 7 bases and J gave up 0 bases, with 11 bases separating them. The germline gives CDR1 MGHRA, CDR2 YSYEKL. The CDR3 spells CASTPGLSTDTQYF. The CDR3 region has the DNA TGCGCCAGCACCCCGGGGTTAAGCACAGATACGCAGTATTTT.